This T cell receptor (beta chain) came from a study of T cells in Graves' hyperthyroidism and ophthalmopathy. Ophthalmopathy patients had Clinical Activity Score at least 3, NOSPECS grade at least 4, duration under 3 months. Every diagnosis used clinical symptoms, serum thyroxine and TRAb, thyroid ultrasound and orbital computed tomography. In the case of this clonotype: No antigen is known for it.

Using RNA transcripts as the source, TCR beta CDR3 regions were amplified. The TCR CDR3 first-round RT-PCR relied on the HTBI primer set. MiXCR, run by TCRdb on the multiplex PCR reads, gives a single entry per CDR3 protein. This table has 250,000 to 350,000 distinct CDR3 sequences, over 15% appearing once. Findings of the study overall: Ophthalmopathy was predicted by the model a median of 6.5 months ahead of onset.

V lost 4 bases, J lost 12 bases, and 7 bases stayed unmatched. CDR3 length: 15 amino acids. Germline V lookup: CDR1 SGHTA, CDR2 FQGNSA. The source material was blood. The rearrangement joins TRBV7-2 to TRBJ2-1; 15 bases map to TRBD2. The TCR comes from a woman aged 55-69 years with Graves' ophthalmopathy. The CDR3 coding sequence is TGTGCCAGCAGCTCGCTAGGACTAGCGGGAGGGGGGCAGTTCTTC. Its translation: CASSSLGLAGGGQFF.